This T cell receptor (beta chain) was identified during a study of CD4+ T cells in melanoma. The protocol was immunoSEQ multiplex PCR, while the TCRdb copy is restricted to in-frame clones and leaves out a portion. Of around 18,000 clones in the sample, 83% are singletons; the top ten hold 5.1%. The table lists this clone with a count of one. Its antigen is not identified. This CDR3 is 17 amino acids long. From germline, CDR1 is KGHSH and CDR2 LQKENI. With 5 bases clipped from V and 0 bases from J, the junction kept 5 bases outside the gene matches. Whole-study findings and limits: A reported correlation linked neoantigen-specific CD4+ T cells to CD8+, macrophage and B cell function.

This receptor was obtained from a human donor with melanoma. The rearrangement joins TRBV18 to TRBJ1-4; TRBD1 matches 11 bases. The sample taken for sequencing was cells from a culture (not recorded whether cultured in vitro). The DNA for the CDR3 is TGTGCCAGCTCATCGAGGGACAGGGGGGCAACTAATGAAAAACTGTTTTTT. Translated, it gives CASSSRDRGATNEKLFF. The variable domain in full, completed from reference TRBV18 and TRBJ1-4, reads NAGVMQNPRHLVRRRGQEARLRCSPMKGHSHVYWYRQLPEEGLKFMVYLQKENIIDESGMPKERFSAEFPKEGPSILRIQQVVRGDSAAYFCASSSRDRGATNEKLFFGSGTQLSVL.